One and the same sample provided the 20 T cell receptor beta chains below, sequenced in a study of CD8 T cells in ankylosing spondylitis. TCRdb reanalysed the 5' RACE reads using MiXCR and keeps one entry per CDR3 protein. Here the sample spans some 270,000 distinct CDR3 sequences, 32% being singletons. Material for sequencing was blood, either unsorted or a sorted T cell fraction (not recorded which). The receptors stem from a male donor with ankylosing spondylitis or in good health (not recorded which).

This chain joins TRBV2 and TRBJ2-1; no clear D. Trimming took 5 bases from V and 8 from J, leaving 13 bases between them. CDR1 SNHLY and CDR2 FYNNEI come from the germline V gene. This CDR3 has 13 residues. Here the CDR3 DNA reads TGTGCCAGCAGTAAGAATAAGCCCCATGAGCAGTTCTTC. This gives the protein CASSKNKPHEQFF.

The rearrangement uses TRBV12-3 or TRBV12-4 and TRBJ1-5; TRBD1 matches 7 bases. The V segment lost 3 bases and the J segment 6 bases; nucleotides outside the gene matches: 8. CDR3 length equals 15 residues. CDR3 residues: CASSFGQGGSQPQHF. DNA for the CDR3: TGTGCCAGCAGTTTTGGGCAGGGGGGGAGTCAGCCCCAGCATTTT.

This clonotype was seen a handful of times. This chain joins TRBV5-1 and TRBJ2-7, with 7 positions matching TRBD1. Trimming cost V 4 bases and J 3 bases; bases outside gene matches: 4. This CDR3 contains 13 residues. CDR1 and CDR2 (germline): SGHRS, YFSETQ. The CDR3: CASSTRQGYEQYF. The CDR3 DNA reads TGCGCCAGCAGCACACGACAGGGCTACGAGCAGTACTTC.

This clonotype was counted a few times. The rearrangement joins TRBV29-1 to TRBJ1-1; 9 bases match TRBD1. With V trimmed by 4 bases and J by 8 bases, 5 bases remained unmatched. Germline CDR1 is SQVTM and CDR2 is ANQGSEA. This CDR3 contains 12 residues. CDR3: CSVAQGAQEAFF. CDR3 DNA: TGCAGCGTTGCACAGGGGGCACAGGAAGCTTTCTTT.

This clonotype was seen a few times. The chain has TRBV7-8 and TRBJ2-1, with D perhaps matching TRBD2 (6 bases). Germline CDR1 reads SGHVS; CDR2 reads FQNEAQ. Between the trimmed V and J ends, which lost 5 bases and 0 bases, there was a span of 20 bases. The CDR3 is 18 residues long. CDR3 DNA: TGTGCCAGCAGCCCCCCCAGAGGGCCCGGGGGCTCCTACAATGAGCAGTTCTTC. The encoded protein is CASSPPRGPGGSYNEQFF.

This chain joins TRBV29-1 and TRBJ2-7; 8 nucleotides align to TRBD1. Germline loops: CDR1 SQVTM, CDR2 ANQGSEA. This CDR3 is 13 amino acids long. The J segment lost 4 bases and the V segment lost 6 bases, leaving 8 bases of the junction unmatched. CDR3 in amino acids: CSVSIGQGYEQYF. Written as DNA, the CDR3 is TGCAGCGTGTCGATAGGACAGGGTTACGAGCAGTACTTC.

The gene calls are TRBV10-1 and TRBJ2-7; D gene unclear. The V end was cut by 0 bases, the J end by 2 bases, with 14 bases between. Germline V gene lookup returns CDR1 WNHNN and CDR2 SYGVQD (reference sequence). This CDR3 spans 16 amino acids. CDR3 residues: CASSESINGPTYEQYF. CDR3 sequence (DNA): TGCGCCAGCAGTGAGTCGATTAACGGGCCAACCTACGAGCAGTACTTC.

The chain combines TRBV29-1 with TRBJ2-7; D may match TRBD1 or TRBD2 (5 bases each). CDR3 size: 13 residues. Deletions cut 6 bases from V and 2 bases from J, with 14 bases between. Germline CDR1 SQVTM, CDR2 ANQGSEA. CDR3 DNA sequence: TGCAGCGTGGCCCCCGGGACCACCTACGAGCAGTACTTC. Translated: CSVAPGTTYEQYF.

This clonotype was seen a few times. This chain links TRBV6-4 with TRBJ1-2, with D possibly being TRBD1 (5 bases). The CDR3 covers 16 residues. The germline CDR1 and CDR2 sequences are MRHNA and SNTAGT. Trimming pared 0 bases from V and 6 bases from J, leaving 17 bases between. CDR3 coding DNA: TGTGCCAGCAGTGACTCCGCGGGGCGAGGCTCGGATGGCTACACCTTC. This translates into CASSDSAGRGSDGYTF.

This clonotype was observed at least ten times. As DNA, the CDR3 is TGCGCCAGCCTATCGACAGGGCTGAACAATGAGCAGTTCTTC. This sequence encodes CASLSTGLNNEQFF. V usage is TRBV5-1 and J usage is TRBJ2-1; 7 nucleotides match TRBD1. With V trimmed by 7 bases and J by 5 bases, 9 bases remained unmatched. Looked up from germline, CDR1 is SGHRS and CDR2 is YFSETQ. The CDR3 runs to 14 residues.

This clonotype was observed many times. The chain couples TRBV6-1 to TRBJ2-7, with 8 positions matching TRBD2. V was clipped by 8 bases and J by 2 bases; unmatched bases: 5. This CDR3 has 13 amino acids. Per germline, CDR1 MNHNS and CDR2 SASEGT. CDR3 sequence reads: CASGRGGTYEQYF. CDR3 nucleotide sequence: TGTGCCAGCGGCCGGGGGGGTACCTACGAGCAGTACTTC.

This clonotype was recorded a few times. A much more abundant neighbour one base away suggests this may be a read error. The rearrangement joins TRBV7-9 to TRBJ2-7; 7 bases match TRBD1. Germline assignment: CDR1 SEHNR and CDR2 FQNEAQ (reference sequence). V lost 5 bases, J lost 3 bases, and 4 bases stayed unmatched. This CDR3 spans 13 amino acids. For the CDR3, the DNA is TGTGCCAGCAGCCCCTGGGACAGCTACGAGCAGTACTTC. Translating gives CASSPWDSYEQYF.

Many counts were recorded for this clonotype. This sequence joins TRBV29-1 and TRBJ2-5, with TRBD1 identical over 9 bases. In germline, CDR1 is SQVTM, CDR2 ANQGSEA. V shed 0 bases, J shed 5 bases, and the junction held 10 bases outside the gene matches. This CDR3 spans 16 amino acids. CDR3: CSVEDPRTGDGETQYF. DNA of the CDR3: TGCAGCGTTGAAGATCCCAGGACAGGGGACGGGGAGACCCAGTACTTC.

The chain recombines TRBV6-1 with TRBJ2-1; TRBD2 matches at 7 bases. The V and J ends lost 10 bases and 4 bases, in that order; junction bases with no gene match: 10. The germline V gene encodes CDR1 MNHNS and CDR2 SASEGT. This CDR3 comprises 14 residues. For the CDR3, the DNA is TGTGCCACCCATGGGAGGGAATCGTACAATGAGCAGTTCTTC. This gives the protein CATHGRESYNEQFF.

This clonotype was observed a few times. This chain uses TRBV20-1 with TRBJ1-1; D call uncertain. There are 15 residues in the CDR3. In germline, CDR1 is DFQATT, CDR2 SNEGSKA (reference sequence). V lost 6 bases to trimming and J lost 1 base, with 18 bases between them. DNA for the CDR3: TGCAGTGCCCCTCGGAGCGACATTTCGAACACTGAAGCTTTCTTT. It yields the protein CSAPRSDISNTEAFF.

In this sample, this clonotype turned up a few times. This rearrangement joins TRBV24-1 to TRBJ2-1; D perhaps matches TRBD2 (6 bases). V was cut by 7 bases and J by 7 bases, with 10 bases left in between. Germline V gene lookup returns CDR1 KGHDR and CDR2 SFDVKD. This CDR3 is built from 12 residues. This CDR3 reads CATSLEGNEQFF. The CDR3 coding sequence is TGTGCCACCAGCCTGGAGGGGAATGAGCAGTTCTTC.

The chain joins TRBV12-3 or TRBV12-4 to TRBJ2-7; 8 bases line up with TRBD1. This CDR3 is built from 12 residues. V shed 5 bases and J 5 bases; nucleotides not matched to a gene: 2. The CDR3 DNA follows: TGTGCCAGCAGTAGGGGACAGGACGAGCAGTACTTC. Translation gives CASSRGQDEQYF.

In its sample, this clonotype was seen a few times. The chain carries TRBV6-1 and TRBJ2-3, with D possibly being TRBD2 (7 bases). CDR3 length: 15 amino acids. Per the germline V gene, CDR1 is MNHNS and CDR2 is SASEGT. The V end lost 6 bases, the J end lost 5 bases, and 18 bases lay between the germline ends. The CDR3 nucleotides read TGTGCCAGCAGACCGGGGCGGGGGCAGGGAGATACGCAGTATTTT. Translating it yields CASRPGRGQGDTQYF.

This clonotype was seen a handful of times. This chain connects TRBV30 to TRBJ2-7; 7 bases are a match to TRBD2. This CDR3 is 13 amino acids long. Germline V gene data show CDR1 as GTSNPN and CDR2 as SVGIG (reference sequence). The CDR3 nucleotides are TGTGCGTGCGCGGGGGACGGATCCTACGAGCAGTACTTC. Translated, it gives CACAGDGSYEQYF.

This chain joins TRBV29-1 and TRBJ2-2, with D uncertain. The CDR3 runs to 13 residues. V dropped 6 bases and J dropped 1 base, with 9 bases sitting between them. Germline V gives CDR1 SQVTM, CDR2 ANQGSEA. The CDR3 spells CSVLDGNTGELFF. The CDR3 DNA reads as TGCAGCGTCCTGGACGGGAACACCGGGGAGCTGTTTTTT.